The 28 T cell receptor beta chains in this list originate from one sample, sequenced in a study of OX40 agonist ivuxolimab in advanced cancers. The data were produced by immunoSEQ multiplex PCR, yet TCRdb's version contains in-frame clones alone and is incomplete. The sample has fewer than 85,000 clones; 90% are singletons. Sequencing used CD4+ or CD8+ T cells sorted from blood, obtained in a trial of the OX40 agonist ivuxolimab. The receptors come from an adult with an advanced solid tumor such as melanoma, head and neck, liver or kidney cancer.

The rearrangement uses TRBV30 and TRBJ2-1; 8 bases are shared with TRBD2. Losses at the gene ends were 3 bases for V and 5 bases for J; bases not matched to a gene: 9. This CDR3 has 15 amino acids. Per the germline V gene, CDR1 is GTSNPN and CDR2 is SVGIG (reference sequence). This CDR3 is CAWSFYSGVHNEQFF. The CDR3 coding sequence is TGTGCCTGGAGCTTTTATAGCGGGGTACACAATGAGCAGTTCTTC.

The V and J genes are TRBV7-8 and TRBJ1-1; the match to TRBD1 covers 8 bases. Per the germline V gene, CDR1 is SGHVS and CDR2 is FQNEAQ. The CDR3 extends over 15 amino acids. Trimming took 5 bases from V and 3 from J; bases not matched to a gene: 8. In DNA, the CDR3 is TGTGCCAGCAGCCAACCCCAGGGGGCCTACACTGAAGCTTTCTTT. Translated: CASSQPQGAYTEAFF.

The rearrangement uses TRBV6-5 and TRBJ2-2; D gene ambiguous. The CDR3 sequence is 13 residues long. The germline V and J ends were trimmed by 0 bases and 1 base, with 0 bases remaining between them. Germline assignment: CDR1 MNHEY and CDR2 SVGAGI. The CDR3 DNA is TGTGCCAGCAGTTACTCGAACACCGGGGAGCTGTTTTTT. Its protein product is CASSYSNTGELFF.

This clone has only one observation. CDR3 region: CASSLEDYTEAFF. Written as DNA, the CDR3 is TGTGCCAGCAGCTTGGAGGACTACACTGAAGCTTTCTTT. The J gene is TRBJ1-1, the V gene TRBV5-4; D remains unclear. Germline loops: CDR1 SGHNT, CDR2 YYREEE (reference sequence). The CDR3 has 13 residues. V was shortened by 0 bases and J by 3 bases, with 6 bases between the two germline ends.

The chain employs TRBV7-9 and TRBJ2-7, with 12 bases lining up with TRBD2. The ends lost 5 bases at V and 5 bases at J; junction bases unmatched: 10. CDR3 length: 16 residues. Germline CDR1 and CDR2: SEHNR and FQNEAQ (reference sequence). The CDR3 protein is CASSKPPSGRAHEQYF. The DNA for the CDR3 is TGTGCCAGCAGCAAACCCCCTAGCGGGAGGGCCCACGAGCAGTACTTC.

The chain joins TRBV4-2 to TRBJ2-3; 9 positions match TRBD2. The germline gives CDR1 LGHNA, CDR2 YNFKEQ. Trimming removed 4 bases from V and 3 bases from J; junction bases left unmatched: 20. The CDR3 consists of 20 residues. In DNA form, the CDR3 reads TGTGCCAGCAGCCTGTATCCATTAGCGGGAGAGGGGGCGGGGACAGATACGCAGTATTTT. Translating gives CASSLYPLAGEGAGTDTQYF.

The chain carries TRBV10-1 and TRBJ2-3; 13 bases align to TRBD2. Germline assignment: CDR1 WNHNN and CDR2 SYGVQD (reference sequence). Germline trimming cut 3 bases from V and 5 bases from J; bases unmatched to any gene: 8. There are 17 residues in the CDR3. DNA of the CDR3: TGCGCCAGCAGTGATCTTTCCGGGACTAGCGGGGTAGATACGCAGTATTTT. Its protein product is CASSDLSGTSGVDTQYF.

This clone was picked up one time. The chain uses TRBV27 and TRBJ1-2, with D uncertain. The CDR3 is made up of 14 amino acids. The germline V gene encodes CDR1 MNHEY and CDR2 SMNVEV (reference sequence). V was pared by 1 base and J by 5 bases, with 11 bases between. CDR3 sequence (DNA): TGTGCCAGCAGTTTATTTCGGGGATGGTATGGCTACACCTTC. Its translation: CASSLFRGWYGYTF.

This rearrangement joins TRBV5-1 to TRBJ2-5; 7 bases are a match to TRBD1. The CDR3 covers 15 residues. The germline CDR1 and CDR2 sequences are SGHRS and YFSETQ. Unmatched junction bases numbered 11, after V lost 4 bases and J lost 5 bases. This CDR3 reads CASSPGQASGETQYF. The CDR3 DNA follows: TGCGCCAGCAGCCCCGGACAGGCCTCGGGTGAGACCCAGTACTTC.

This rearrangement joins TRBV27 to TRBJ2-7; perhaps D is TRBD1 or TRBD2 (5 bases each). CDR1 MNHEY and CDR2 SMNVEV come from the germline V gene (reference sequence). The CDR3 totals 12 residues. V lost 5 bases and J lost 5, with 10 bases in between. CDR3 bases: TGTGCCAGCAGTGTGGGGGTCCACGAGCAGTACTTC. Protein sequence: CASSVGVHEQYF.

The chain carries TRBV5-4 and TRBJ1-2; D is unclear. Germline loops: CDR1 SGHNT, CDR2 YYREEE (reference sequence). The V gene lost 1 base and the J gene lost 5 bases, with 12 bases spanning the gap. The CDR3 is 14 amino acids. The CDR3 region has the DNA TGTGCCAGCAGCTTGCGGCTAGAGCGGTATGGCTACACCTTC. This translates into CASSLRLERYGYTF.

V gene TRBV11-2 combines with J gene TRBJ1-1; no definite D call. Trimming stripped 5 bases from V and 7 bases from J, with 14 bases between. The germline CDR1 and CDR2 sequences are SGHAT and FQNNGV. CDR3 length: 13 residues. The CDR3 here is CASSHANFGEAFF. For the CDR3, the DNA is TGTGCCAGCAGCCACGCAAACTTCGGTGAAGCTTTCTTT.

The genes are TRBV28 and TRBJ2-5; D perhaps matches TRBD1 (6 bases). The germline V gene has CDR1 MDHEN and CDR2 SYDVKM. The CDR3 length is 17 residues. The V gene lost 3 bases and the J gene lost 1 base, with 18 bases spanning the gap. CDR3 nucleotides: TGTGCCAGCAGTTTTCTCACCCCAGGGGACCCCCAAGAGACCCAGTACTTC. Its protein product is CASSFLTPGDPQETQYF.

The chain employs TRBV4-1 and TRBJ2-2; 7 positions match TRBD1. The CDR3 totals 17 residues. Germline trimming cut 0 bases from V and 2 bases from J; bases unmatched to any gene: 6. The germline V gene has CDR1 MGHRA and CDR2 YSYEKL. The CDR3 here is CASSQDIGDRNTGELFF. CDR3 sequence (DNA): TGCGCCAGCAGCCAAGACATAGGGGACAGAAACACCGGGGAGCTGTTTTTT.

V usage is TRBV19 and J usage is TRBJ1-2; TRBD1 agrees at 9 bases. CDR3 length: 14 residues. V lost 8 bases to trimming and J lost 4 bases; unmatched junction nucleotides: 8. Germline CDR1 is LNHDA and CDR2 is SQIVND (reference sequence). The CDR3 sequence: CASWDRAALYGYTF. CDR3 nucleotide sequence: TGTGCCAGTTGGGACAGGGCGGCCCTCTATGGCTACACCTTC.

CDR3 nucleotide sequence: TGTGCCAGCAGTTACTCGACAGGGGGAGGAAACACCATATATTTT. This gives the protein CASSYSTGGGNTIYF. The chain joins TRBV6-5 to TRBJ1-3; 9 bases line up with TRBD1. Germline lookup yields CDR1 MNHEY and CDR2 SVGAGI. The CDR3 contains 15 residues. The trim removed 0 bases at V and 4 bases at J, leaving 1 base unmatched.

The chain recombines TRBV5-4 with TRBJ1-3; D remains ambiguous. V lost 1 base to trimming and J lost 7 bases, with 9 bases between them. The CDR3 has 13 residues. Germline V gene data show CDR1 as SGHNT and CDR2 as YYREEE (reference sequence). CDR3 DNA: TGTGCCAGCAGCTTGTTAGGTGGCAACACCATATATTTT. This gives the protein CASSLLGGNTIYF.

The rearrangement joins TRBV6-4 to TRBJ2-3; D may be TRBD1 (6 bases). The CDR3 is made up of 15 amino acids. Germline V lookup: CDR1 MRHNA, CDR2 SNTAGT. V was shortened by 5 bases and J by 2 bases, with 14 bases between the two germline ends. The CDR3 DNA sequence: TGTGCCAGCAGTATTGGACAGTCTCCCACAGATACGCAGTATTTT. This codes for CASSIGQSPTDTQYF.

This clone was detected only a few times. CDR3 residues: CASSGDGFNQPQHF. CDR3 nucleotide sequence: TGTGCCAGCAGCGGTGACGGATTCAATCAGCCCCAGCATTTT. V usage is TRBV7-9 and J usage is TRBJ1-5; D is unclear. Trimming removed 5 bases at V and 3 bases at J, with 11 bases between. This CDR3 is built from 14 residues. Germline lookup yields CDR1 SEHNR and CDR2 FQNEAQ (reference sequence).

This chain links TRBV9 with TRBJ2-7; 8 bases map to TRBD1. CDR1 is SGDLS and CDR2 is YYNGEE in the germline V gene. CDR3 length: 14 residues. V gave up 0 bases and J gave up 5 bases; unmatched junction bases: 4. The CDR3, as DNA: TGTGCCAGCAGCGTAGGGGACAGGCCCCACGAGCAGTACTTC. Translated: CASSVGDRPHEQYF.

This clone was recorded once. CDR3 nucleotide sequence: TGTGCCAGCAGCTTAGGTAACCTCTACGAGCAGTACTTC. This gives the protein CASSLGNLYEQYF. The V gene is TRBV7-9, the J gene TRBJ2-7, with D unclear. With 1 base removed from V and 3 bases from J, the gap between germline ends came to 7 bases. The CDR3 has 13 amino acids. Germline assignment: CDR1 SEHNR and CDR2 FQNEAQ (reference sequence).

This rearrangement joins TRBV27 to TRBJ1-2; the D is unclear. Trimming left V 5 bases short and J 1 base short, with 11 bases between. The length of the CDR3 is 14 residues. From germline, CDR1 is MNHEY and CDR2 SMNVEV (reference sequence). The CDR3 loop is CASSPGLLNYGYTF. Written as DNA, the CDR3 is TGTGCCAGCAGTCCCGGACTCCTTAACTATGGCTACACCTTC.

This chain connects TRBV27 to TRBJ1-1; possibly TRBD1 for D (5 bases). CDR3 length equals 15 residues. Trimming removed 7 bases from V and 1 base from J, with 16 bases in between. CDR1 and CDR2 from the germline V gene are MNHEY and SMNVEV (reference sequence). This CDR3 reads CASNQRTGTNTEAFF. The CDR3 coding sequence is TGTGCCAGCAATCAAAGGACGGGGACGAACACTGAAGCTTTCTTT.

The genes are TRBV9 and TRBJ2-5, with unresolved D. V lost 0 bases and J lost 1, with 7 bases in between. The CDR3 contains 14 residues. The V gene's germline CDR1 is SGDLS and CDR2 YYNGEE. The CDR3 spells CASSVGGSQETQYF. The CDR3 nucleotides are TGTGCCAGCAGCGTAGGAGGCAGCCAAGAGACCCAGTACTTC.

The V gene is TRBV5-1, the J gene TRBJ2-7; perhaps D is TRBD1 or TRBD2 (5 bases each). V lost 6 bases and J lost 0, with 13 bases in between. From germline, CDR1 is SGHRS and CDR2 YFSETQ. The CDR3 loop spans 14 amino acids. This chain's CDR3 is CASNGGRVSYEQYF. CDR3 in DNA: TGCGCCAGCAATGGAGGCAGGGTCTCCTACGAGCAGTACTTC.

The gene calls are TRBV2 and TRBJ1-1, with D perhaps matching TRBD1 (6 bases). The CDR3 contains 14 residues. V was shortened by 7 bases and J by 5 bases, with 17 bases between the two germline ends. Germline CDR1 and CDR2: SNHLY and FYNNEI. CDR3 loop: CASKVGQGLTEAFF. The DNA of the CDR3 is TGTGCCAGCAAGGTTGGCCAGGGGCTTACTGAAGCTTTCTTT.

The rearrangement links TRBV28 to TRBJ2-1; TRBD1 agrees at 7 bases. Trimming at V came to 4 bases and at J to 0 bases, leaving 6 bases not matched to a gene. The V gene's germline CDR1 is MDHEN and CDR2 SYDVKM. The CDR3 spans 16 residues. The CDR3 nucleotides read TGTGCCAGCAGTTACCCGGGACAGAGCTCCTACAATGAGCAGTTCTTC. Translated, it gives CASSYPGQSSYNEQFF.

The rearrangement uses TRBV5-1 and TRBJ1-4, with TRBD1 matching 7 bases. The length of the CDR3 is 15 residues. After removal of 3 bases from V and 1 base from J, the junction contained 3 bases not matched to a gene. The germline V gene encodes CDR1 SGHRS and CDR2 YFSETQ. The CDR3 region has the DNA TGCGCCAGCAGCTCCTCAGGGGGAACTAATGAAAAACTGTTTTTT. This encodes CASSSSGGTNEKLFF. The whole variable domain, remainder taken from reference TRBV5-1 and TRBJ1-4, is KAGVTQTPRYLIKTRGQQVTLSCSPISGHRSVSWYQQTPGQGLQFLFEYFSETQRNKGNFPGRFSGRQFSNSRSEMNVSTLELGDSALYLCASSSSGGTNEKLFFGSGTQLSVL.